Given below is one TCR beta chain in context. What it binds is unknown. The germline CDR1 and CDR2 sequences are SGDLS and YYNGEE. The CDR3 has 16 amino acids. V lost 3 bases to trimming and J lost 0 bases; unmatched junction nucleotides: 6. These data originate in a study of CD8 T cells in Susac syndrome. Study-level results: By the study's own acknowledgment, its TCR sequencing and HLA analysis included relatively few individuals.

The authors carried out high-throughput sequencing of TCR beta. They applied it to CD8+ and CD4+ T cells obtained from blood. The multiple sclerosis controls comprised treatment-naive patients whose relapsing-remitting disease was stable or active. With random hexamers, 0.5 to 1 ug RNA was reverse transcribed. The immunoSEQ assay covered 54 Vbeta and 13 Jbeta segments for CDR3. A single record per CDR3 protein comes from TCRdb applying MiXCR to the immunoSEQ multiplex PCR reads. The table shows 150,000 to 250,000 distinct CDR3 sequences, with more than 90% occurring only once. Sequencing was carried out using CD4+ T cells from PBMCs. This sequence originates from a human donor with multiple sclerosis. The chain joins TRBV9 to TRBJ2-5, with 9 bases identical to TRBD1. The CDR3 coding sequence is TGTGCCAGCAGCGAGGGACAGGGTTTAAACCAAGAGACCCAGTACTTC. Its protein is CASSEGQGLNQETQYF. Drawing the rest from reference TRBV9 and TRBJ2-5, the complete variable domain is DSGVTQTPKHLITATGQRVTLRCSPRSGDLSVYWYQQSLDQGLQFLIQYYNGEERAKGNILERFSAQQFPDLHSELNLSSLELGDSALYFCASSEGQGLNQETQYFGPGTRLLVL.